The T cell receptor (beta chain) under discussion was sequenced for a study of CD8 T cells in cerebrospinal fluid in Alzheimer's disease. Study details: Two single-cell methods, plate-based nested PCR and droplet-based sequencing, assessed CSF clonal expansion. Study observations and caveats: Finding EBV-specific TCRs in cerebrospinal fluid does not show EBV causes Alzheimer's disease.

The CDR3 has 15 residues. Germline-derived CDR1 and CDR2 are LGHDT and YNNKEL (reference sequence). No DNA is given; TCRdb re-called the 10x single-cell sequencing reads and lists each CDR3 protein once. This sample's clone table lists about 1,200 distinct CDR3 sequences. This clonotype is deemed medium-sized by its frequency. What it recognizes is unknown. The TCR originated in a human donor with Alzheimer's disease. The genes are TRBV3-1 and TRBJ2-3; lacking DNA, the TRBD2 call made by TCRdb goes unchecked. The material sequenced was cerebrospinal fluid. This CDR3 reads CASLAGTSGTDTQYF.